This record concerns one TCR beta chain sequence. These data are taken from a study of blood T cells in healthy people across ages. Germline CDR1 MNHEY, CDR2 SVGEGT. V was pared by 6 bases and J by 4 bases, with 9 bases between. The CDR3 loop spans 12 amino acids. With a J-beta primer mix and a sample-barcoded 5' primer, a second PCR ran roughly 6 to 11 cycles. In TCRdb, the 5' RACE reads were re-called with MiXCR into one record per CDR3 protein. The table shows roughly 500,000 distinct CDR3 sequences, with 27% occurring only once. The material sequenced was blood. The receptor comes from a woman in her 70s in good health. This chain joins TRBV6-2 or TRBV6-3 and TRBJ1-2; possibly TRBD1 for D (5 bases). CDR3 sequence reads: CASSQGLYGYTF. CDR3 nucleotides: TGTGCCAGCAGCCAGGGCCTCTATGGCTACACCTTC.